This TCR beta chain was sequenced for a study of blood T cell repertoires in COVID-19. The overall study: T cells, B-cell-depleted T cells, or PBMCs supplied cDNA or gDNA.

Repertoires were generated with immunoSEQ multiplex PCR, while TCRdb's copy carries only in-frame clones and drops some. This repertoire shows 150,000 to 200,000 clones, just under 95% found once; its top ten account for 3.5% to 5%. This CDR3 is built from 13 residues. CDR1 LNHDA and CDR2 SQIVND come from the germline V gene (reference sequence). Trimming removed 9 bases from V and 6 bases from J; junction bases left unmatched: 6. This TCR came from a woman aged 45-60 years with acute or convalescent COVID-19. Sequenced material: peripheral blood. This chain connects TRBV19 to TRBJ1-2, with TRBD1 matching 11 bases. CDR3 sequence reads: CASRTGGVDGYTF. CDR3 coding DNA: TGTGCCAGCCGGACAGGGGGCGTGGATGGCTACACCTTC.